The present T cell receptor beta chain was sequenced within a study of OX40 agonist ivuxolimab in advanced cancers. Study at large: Of the participants, under 50% had some prior anti-PD-1, anti-PD-L1 or anti-CTLA-4 therapy, which was allowed. Overall study results and limits: Averaging showed that CD8+ T cells had more expanded clones than CD4+ did. Low normalized clonal expansion also occurred in some nonresponding patients. The 0.1-3.0 mg/kg partial responders had among the lowest clonal expansion.

Trimming removed 1 base at V and 5 bases at J, with 8 bases between. The CDR3 loop spans 13 amino acids. CDR1 is MGHDK, CDR2 SYGVNS, per germline. Notes on this clone: Its target is unknown.

Data came from immunoSEQ multiplex PCR; TCRdb stores just in-frame clones and leaves some out. The sample records 50,000 to 60,000 clones, about 85% being singletons. The rearrangement uses TRBV25-1 and TRBJ1-1; no clear D gene. The source material was CD4+ or CD8+ T cells sorted from blood, sampled in a trial of the OX40 agonist ivuxolimab. This clonotype originated in an adult with an advanced solid tumor such as melanoma, head and neck, liver or kidney cancer. The CDR3 DNA reads TGTGCCAGCAGTGAATTTGAAAGGACTGAAGCTTTCTTT. As protein: CASSEFERTEAFF.